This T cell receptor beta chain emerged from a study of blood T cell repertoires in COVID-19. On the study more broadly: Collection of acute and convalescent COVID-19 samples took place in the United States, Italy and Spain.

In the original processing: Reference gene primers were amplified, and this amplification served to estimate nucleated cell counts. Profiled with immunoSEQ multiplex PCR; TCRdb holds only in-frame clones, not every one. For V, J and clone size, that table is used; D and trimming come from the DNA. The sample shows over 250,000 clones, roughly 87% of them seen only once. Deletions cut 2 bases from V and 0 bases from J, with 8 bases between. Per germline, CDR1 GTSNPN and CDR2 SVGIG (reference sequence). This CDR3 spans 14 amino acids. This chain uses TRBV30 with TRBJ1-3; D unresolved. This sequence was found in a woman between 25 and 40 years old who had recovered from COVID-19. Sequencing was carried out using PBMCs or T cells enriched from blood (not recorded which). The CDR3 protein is CAWSSGISGNTIYF. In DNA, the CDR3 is TGTGCCTGGAGTTCGGGGATCTCTGGAAACACCATATATTTT.